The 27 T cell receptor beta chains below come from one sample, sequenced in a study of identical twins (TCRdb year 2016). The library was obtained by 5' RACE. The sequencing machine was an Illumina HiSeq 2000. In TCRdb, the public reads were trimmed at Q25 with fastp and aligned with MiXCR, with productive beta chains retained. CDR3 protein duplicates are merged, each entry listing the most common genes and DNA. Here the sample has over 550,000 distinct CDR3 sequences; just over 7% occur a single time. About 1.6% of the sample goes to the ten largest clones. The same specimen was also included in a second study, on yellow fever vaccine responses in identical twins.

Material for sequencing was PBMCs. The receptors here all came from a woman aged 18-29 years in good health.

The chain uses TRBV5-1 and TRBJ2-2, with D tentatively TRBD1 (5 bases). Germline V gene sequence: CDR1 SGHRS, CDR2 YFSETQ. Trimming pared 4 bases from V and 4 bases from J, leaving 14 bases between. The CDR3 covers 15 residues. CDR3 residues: CASSRDRTLTGELFF. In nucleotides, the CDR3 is TGCGCCAGCAGCCGCGACAGAACCCTCACCGGGGAGCTGTTTTTT. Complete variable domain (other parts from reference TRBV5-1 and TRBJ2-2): KAGVTQTPRYLIKTRGQQVTLSCSPISGHRSVSWYQQTPGQGLQFLFEYFSETQRNKGNFPGRFSGRQFSNSRSEMNVSTLELGDSALYLCASSRDRTLTGELFFGEGSRLTVL.

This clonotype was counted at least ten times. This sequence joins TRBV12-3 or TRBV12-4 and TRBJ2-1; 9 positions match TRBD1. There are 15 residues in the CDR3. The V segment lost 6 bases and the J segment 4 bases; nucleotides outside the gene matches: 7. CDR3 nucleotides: TGTGCCAGCAGCCCGACAGGGGGACCATACAATGAGCAGTTCTTC. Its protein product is CASSPTGGPYNEQFF.

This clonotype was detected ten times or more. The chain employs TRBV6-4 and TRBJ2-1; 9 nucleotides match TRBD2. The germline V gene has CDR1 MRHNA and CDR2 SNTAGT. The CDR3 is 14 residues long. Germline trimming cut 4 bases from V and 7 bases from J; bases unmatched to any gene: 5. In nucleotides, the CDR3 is TGTGCCAGCAGTGCTCGACTAGCGGTGAATGAGCAGTTCTTC. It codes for CASSARLAVNEQFF.

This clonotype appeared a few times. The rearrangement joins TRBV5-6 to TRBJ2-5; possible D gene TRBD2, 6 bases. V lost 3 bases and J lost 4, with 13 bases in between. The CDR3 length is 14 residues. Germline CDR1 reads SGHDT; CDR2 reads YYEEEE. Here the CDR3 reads CASSSGTVRETQYF. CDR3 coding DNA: TGTGCCAGCAGCTCGGGGACTGTGAGAGAGACCCAGTACTTC.

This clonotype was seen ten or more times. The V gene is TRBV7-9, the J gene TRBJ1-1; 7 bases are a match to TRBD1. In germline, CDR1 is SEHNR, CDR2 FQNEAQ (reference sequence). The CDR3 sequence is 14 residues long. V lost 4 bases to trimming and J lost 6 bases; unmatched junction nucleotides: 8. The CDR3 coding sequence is TGTGCCAGCAGCTCCCGACAGGGATACGCTGAAGCTTTCTTT. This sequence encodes CASSSRQGYAEAFF.

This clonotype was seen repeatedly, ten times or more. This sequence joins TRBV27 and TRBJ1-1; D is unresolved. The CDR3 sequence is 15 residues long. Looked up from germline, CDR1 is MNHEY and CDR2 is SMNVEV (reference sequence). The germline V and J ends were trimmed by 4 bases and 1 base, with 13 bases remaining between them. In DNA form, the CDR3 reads TGTGCCAGCAGTTACTCTCCTACAGCGAACACTGAAGCTTTCTTT. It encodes CASSYSPTANTEAFF.

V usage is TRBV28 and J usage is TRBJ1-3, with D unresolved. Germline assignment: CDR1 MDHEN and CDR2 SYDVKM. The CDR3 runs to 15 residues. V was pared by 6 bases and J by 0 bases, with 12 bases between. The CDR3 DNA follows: TGTGCCAGCAGCCTATTTTGGGGCTCTGGAAACACCATATATTTT. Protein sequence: CASSLFWGSGNTIYF.

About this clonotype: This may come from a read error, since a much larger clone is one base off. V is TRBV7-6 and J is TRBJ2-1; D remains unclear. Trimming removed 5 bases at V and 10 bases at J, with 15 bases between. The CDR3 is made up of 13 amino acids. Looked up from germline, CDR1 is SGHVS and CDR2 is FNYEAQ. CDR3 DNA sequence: TGTGCCAGCAGCCTTAATCCGGTCCGGGAGCAGTTCTTC. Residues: CASSLNPVREQFF.

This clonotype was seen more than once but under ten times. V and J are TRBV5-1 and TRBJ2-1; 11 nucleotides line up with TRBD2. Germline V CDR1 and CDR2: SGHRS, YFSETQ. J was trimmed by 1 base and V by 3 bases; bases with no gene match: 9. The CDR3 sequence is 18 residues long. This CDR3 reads CASSSSTSGSSSYNEQFF. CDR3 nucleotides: TGCGCCAGCAGCTCATCTACTAGCGGGAGTTCTTCCTACAATGAGCAGTTCTTC.

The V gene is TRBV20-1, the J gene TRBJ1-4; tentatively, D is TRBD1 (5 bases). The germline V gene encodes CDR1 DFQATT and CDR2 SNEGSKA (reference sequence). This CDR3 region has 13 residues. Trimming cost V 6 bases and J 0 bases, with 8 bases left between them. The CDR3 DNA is TGCAGTGCCGCGACAGCAACTAATGAAAAACTGTTTTTT. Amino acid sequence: CSAATATNEKLFF.

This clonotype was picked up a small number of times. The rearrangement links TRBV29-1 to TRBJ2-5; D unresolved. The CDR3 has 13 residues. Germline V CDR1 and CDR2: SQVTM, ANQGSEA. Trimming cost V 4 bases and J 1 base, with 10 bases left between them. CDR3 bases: TGCAGCGTTGGCCGGGCTATCCAAGAGACCCAGTACTTC. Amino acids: CSVGRAIQETQYF.

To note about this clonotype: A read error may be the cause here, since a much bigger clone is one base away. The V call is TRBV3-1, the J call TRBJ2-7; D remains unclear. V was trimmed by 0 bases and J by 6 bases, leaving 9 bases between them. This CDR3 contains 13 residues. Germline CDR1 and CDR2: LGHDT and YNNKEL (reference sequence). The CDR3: CASSQEPIGEQYF. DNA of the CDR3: TGTGCCAGCAGCCAAGAACCGATCGGCGAGCAGTACTTC.

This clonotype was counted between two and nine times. CDR3 nucleotide sequence: TGTGCCACCTCAGTCTGGGGGGCGCTTTTCGAGACCCAGTACTTC. This translates into CATSVWGALFETQYF. This chain joins TRBV27 and TRBJ2-5; D could derive from TRBD1 or TRBD2 (6 bases each). This CDR3 region has 15 residues. V was trimmed by 10 bases and J by 5 bases, leaving 23 bases between them. CDR1 MNHEY and CDR2 SMNVEV come from the germline V gene (reference sequence).

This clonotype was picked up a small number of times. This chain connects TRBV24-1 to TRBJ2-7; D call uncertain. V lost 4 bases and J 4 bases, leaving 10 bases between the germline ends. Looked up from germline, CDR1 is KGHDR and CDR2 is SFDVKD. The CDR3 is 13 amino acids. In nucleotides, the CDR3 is TGTGCCACCAGTGACCAGGACGTTTACGAGCAGTACTTC. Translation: CATSDQDVYEQYF.

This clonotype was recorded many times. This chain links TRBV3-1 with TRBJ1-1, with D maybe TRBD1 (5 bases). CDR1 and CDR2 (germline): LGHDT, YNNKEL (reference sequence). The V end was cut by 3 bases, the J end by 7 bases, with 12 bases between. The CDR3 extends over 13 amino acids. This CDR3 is CASSQRDGGEAFF. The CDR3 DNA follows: TGTGCCAGCAGCCAGCGGGACGGAGGTGAAGCTTTCTTT.

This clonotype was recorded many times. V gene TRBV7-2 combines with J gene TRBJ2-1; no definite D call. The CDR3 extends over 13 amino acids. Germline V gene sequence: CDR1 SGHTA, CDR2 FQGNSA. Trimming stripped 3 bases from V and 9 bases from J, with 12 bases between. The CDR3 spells CASSFGRSLEQFF. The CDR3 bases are TGTGCCAGCAGCTTTGGACGTAGTCTTGAGCAGTTCTTC.

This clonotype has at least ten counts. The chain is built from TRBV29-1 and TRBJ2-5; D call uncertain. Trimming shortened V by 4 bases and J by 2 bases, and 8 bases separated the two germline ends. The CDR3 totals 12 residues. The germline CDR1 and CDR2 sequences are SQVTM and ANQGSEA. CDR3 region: CSVGHGQETQYF. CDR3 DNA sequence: TGCAGCGTTGGGCACGGGCAAGAGACCCAGTACTTC.

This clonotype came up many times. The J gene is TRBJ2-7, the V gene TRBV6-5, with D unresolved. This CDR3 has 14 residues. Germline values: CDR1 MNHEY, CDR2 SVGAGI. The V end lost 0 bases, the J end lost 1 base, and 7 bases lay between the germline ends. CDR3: CASSYSVGSYEQYV. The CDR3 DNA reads TGTGCCAGCAGTTACTCGGTGGGATCCTACGAGCAGTACGTC.

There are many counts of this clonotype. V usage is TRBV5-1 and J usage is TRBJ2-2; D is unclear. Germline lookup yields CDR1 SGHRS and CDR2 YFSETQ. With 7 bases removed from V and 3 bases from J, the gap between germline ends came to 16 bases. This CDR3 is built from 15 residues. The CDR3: CASSPAQVDTGELFF. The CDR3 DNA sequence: TGCGCCAGCTCTCCTGCGCAGGTGGACACCGGGGAGCTGTTTTTT.

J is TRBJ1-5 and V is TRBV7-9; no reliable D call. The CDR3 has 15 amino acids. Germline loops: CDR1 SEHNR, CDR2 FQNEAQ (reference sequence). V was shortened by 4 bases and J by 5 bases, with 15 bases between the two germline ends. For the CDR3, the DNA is TGTGCCAGCAGCTCTGGAGGAGATTCCCATCAGCCCCAGCATTTT. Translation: CASSSGGDSHQPQHF.

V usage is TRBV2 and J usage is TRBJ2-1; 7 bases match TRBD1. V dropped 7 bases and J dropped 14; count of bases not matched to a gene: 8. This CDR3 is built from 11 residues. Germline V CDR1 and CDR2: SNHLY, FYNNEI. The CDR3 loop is CASILRGREFF. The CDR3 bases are TGTGCCAGCATTCTTAGGGGGCGGGAGTTCTTC. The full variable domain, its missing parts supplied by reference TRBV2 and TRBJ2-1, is EPEVTQTPSHQVTQMGQEVILRCVPISNHLYFYWYRQILGQKVEFLVSFYNNEISEKSEIFDDQFSVERPDGSNFTLKIRSTKLEDSAMYFCASILRGREFFGPGTRLTVL.

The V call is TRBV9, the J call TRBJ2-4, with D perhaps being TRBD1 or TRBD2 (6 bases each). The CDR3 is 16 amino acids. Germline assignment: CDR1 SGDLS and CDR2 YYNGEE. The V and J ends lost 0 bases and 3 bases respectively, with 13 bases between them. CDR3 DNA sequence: TGTGCCAGCAGCGTAGAATGGAGGGGGGACAAAAACATTCAGTACTTC. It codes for CASSVEWRGDKNIQYF. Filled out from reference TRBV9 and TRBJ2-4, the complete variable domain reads DSGVTQTPKHLITATGQRVTLRCSPRSGDLSVYWYQQSLDQGLQFLIQYYNGEERAKGNILERFSAQQFPDLHSELNLSSLELGDSALYFCASSVEWRGDKNIQYFGAGTRLSVL.

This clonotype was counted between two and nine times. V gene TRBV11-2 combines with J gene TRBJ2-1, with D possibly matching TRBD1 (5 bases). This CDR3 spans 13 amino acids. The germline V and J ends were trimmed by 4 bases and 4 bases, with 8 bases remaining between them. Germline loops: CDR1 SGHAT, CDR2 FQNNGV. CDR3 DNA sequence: TGTGCCAGCAGCTCATACAGGTACAATGAGCAGTTCTTC. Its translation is CASSSYRYNEQFF.

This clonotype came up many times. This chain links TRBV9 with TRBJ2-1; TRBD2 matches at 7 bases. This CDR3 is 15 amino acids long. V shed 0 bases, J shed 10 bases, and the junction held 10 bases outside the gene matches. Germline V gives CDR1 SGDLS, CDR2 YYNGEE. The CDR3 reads CASSVGGLDGGEQFF. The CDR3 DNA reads TGTGCCAGCAGCGTAGGGGGCCTGGACGGGGGGGAGCAGTTCTTC. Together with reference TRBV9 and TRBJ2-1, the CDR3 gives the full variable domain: DSGVTQTPKHLITATGQRVTLRCSPRSGDLSVYWYQQSLDQGLQFLIQYYNGEERAKGNILERFSAQQFPDLHSELNLSSLELGDSALYFCASSVGGLDGGEQFFGPGTRLTVL.

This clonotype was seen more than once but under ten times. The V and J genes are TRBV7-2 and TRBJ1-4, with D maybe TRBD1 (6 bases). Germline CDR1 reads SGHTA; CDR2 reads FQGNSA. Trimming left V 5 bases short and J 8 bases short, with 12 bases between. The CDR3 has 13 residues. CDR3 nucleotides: TGTGCCAGCAGCCCCGCAGGGGTAGAAAAACTGTTTTTT. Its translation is CASSPAGVEKLFF.

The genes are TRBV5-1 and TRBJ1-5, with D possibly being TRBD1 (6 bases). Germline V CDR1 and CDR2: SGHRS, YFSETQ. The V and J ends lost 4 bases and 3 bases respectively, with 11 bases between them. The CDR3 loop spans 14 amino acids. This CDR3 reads CASSGGGPNQPQHF. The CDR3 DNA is TGCGCCAGCAGCGGCGGGGGGCCCAATCAGCCCCAGCATTTT. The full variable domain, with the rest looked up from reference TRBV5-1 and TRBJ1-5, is KAGVTQTPRYLIKTRGQQVTLSCSPISGHRSVSWYQQTPGQGLQFLFEYFSETQRNKGNFPGRFSGRQFSNSRSEMNVSTLELGDSALYLCASSGGGPNQPQHFGDGTRLSIL.

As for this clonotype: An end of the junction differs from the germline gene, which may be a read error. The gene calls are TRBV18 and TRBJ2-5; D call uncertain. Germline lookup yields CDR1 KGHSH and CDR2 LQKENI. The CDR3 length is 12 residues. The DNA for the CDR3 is TGTGCCACCTCAGATGAGACGGAGACCCAGTACTTC. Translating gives CATSDETETQYF.